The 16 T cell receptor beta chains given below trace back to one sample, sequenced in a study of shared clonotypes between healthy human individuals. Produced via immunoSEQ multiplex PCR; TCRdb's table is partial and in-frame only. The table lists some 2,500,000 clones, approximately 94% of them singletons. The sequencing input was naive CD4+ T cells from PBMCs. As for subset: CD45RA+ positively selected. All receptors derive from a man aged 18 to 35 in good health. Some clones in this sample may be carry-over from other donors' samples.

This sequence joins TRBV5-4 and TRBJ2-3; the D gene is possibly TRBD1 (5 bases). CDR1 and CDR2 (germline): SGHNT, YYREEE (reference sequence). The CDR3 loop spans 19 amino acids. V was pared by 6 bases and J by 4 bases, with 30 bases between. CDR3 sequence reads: CASTGQGSSWGLSSDTQYF. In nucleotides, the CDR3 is TGTGCCAGCACCGGACAAGGTAGCAGCTGGGGCTTAAGTTCAGATACGCAGTATTTT.

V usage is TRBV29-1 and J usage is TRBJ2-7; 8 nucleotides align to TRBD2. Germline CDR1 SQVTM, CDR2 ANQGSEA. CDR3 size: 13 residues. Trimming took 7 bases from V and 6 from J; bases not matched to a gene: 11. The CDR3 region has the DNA TGCAGCGGTGGTGGTAGCGGGAACGGCGAGCAGTACTTC. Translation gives CSGGGSGNGEQYF.

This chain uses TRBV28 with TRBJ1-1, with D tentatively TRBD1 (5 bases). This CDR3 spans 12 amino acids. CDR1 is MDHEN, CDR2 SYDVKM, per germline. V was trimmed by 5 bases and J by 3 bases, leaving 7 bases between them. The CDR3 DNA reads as TGTGCCAGCAGTAAGGGGTACACTGAAGCTTTCTTT. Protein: CASSKGYTEAFF.

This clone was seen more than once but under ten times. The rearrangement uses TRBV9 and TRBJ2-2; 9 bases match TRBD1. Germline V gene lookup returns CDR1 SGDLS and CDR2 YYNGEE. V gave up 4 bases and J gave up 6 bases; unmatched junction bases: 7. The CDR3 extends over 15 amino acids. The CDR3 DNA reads TGTGCCAGCAGCCCGCGGACAGGGGCCGCCGGGGAGCTGTTTTTT. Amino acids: CASSPRTGAAGELFF.

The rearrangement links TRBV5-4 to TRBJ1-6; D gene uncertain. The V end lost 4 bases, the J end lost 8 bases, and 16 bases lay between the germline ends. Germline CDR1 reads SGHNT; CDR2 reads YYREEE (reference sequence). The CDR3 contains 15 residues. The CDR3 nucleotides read TGTGCCAGCAGCCCGGTTGCTGGTTTGGATTCACCCCTCCACTTT. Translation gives CASSPVAGLDSPLHF.

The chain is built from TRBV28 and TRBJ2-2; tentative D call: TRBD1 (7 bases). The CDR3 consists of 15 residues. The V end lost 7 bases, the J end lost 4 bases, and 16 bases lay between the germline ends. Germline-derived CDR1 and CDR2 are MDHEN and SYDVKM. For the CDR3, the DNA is TGTGCCAGCACCTCAGGGGGGCAGGCCACCGGGGAGCTGTTTTTT. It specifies CASTSGGQATGELFF.

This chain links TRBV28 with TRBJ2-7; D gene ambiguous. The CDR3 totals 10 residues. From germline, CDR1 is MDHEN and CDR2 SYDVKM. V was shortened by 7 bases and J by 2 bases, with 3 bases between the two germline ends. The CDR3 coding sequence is TGTGCCAGCACCCCCTACGAGCAGTACTTC. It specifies CASTPYEQYF.

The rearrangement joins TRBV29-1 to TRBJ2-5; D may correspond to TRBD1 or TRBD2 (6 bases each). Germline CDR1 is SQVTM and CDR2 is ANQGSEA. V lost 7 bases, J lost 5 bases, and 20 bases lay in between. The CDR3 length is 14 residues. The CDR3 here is CSASGTSRGETQYF. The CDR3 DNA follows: TGCAGCGCATCCGGGACATCCCGGGGGGAGACCCAGTACTTC.

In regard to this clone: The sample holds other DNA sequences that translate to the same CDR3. The CDR3 protein is CASSVAPGETYEQYF. As DNA, the CDR3 is TGTGCCAGCAGCGTGGCCCCGGGAGAAACCTACGAGCAGTACTTC. The chain links TRBV9 to TRBJ2-7; the D gene is possibly TRBD2 (6 bases). Germline V lookup: CDR1 SGDLS, CDR2 YYNGEE. V was clipped by 2 bases and J by 2 bases, with 14 bases between them. The CDR3 is made up of 15 amino acids. Drawing the rest from reference TRBV9 and TRBJ2-7, the complete variable domain is DSGVTQTPKHLITATGQRVTLRCSPRSGDLSVYWYQQSLDQGLQFLIQYYNGEERAKGNILERFSAQQFPDLHSELNLSSLELGDSALYFCASSVAPGETYEQYFGPGTRLTVT.

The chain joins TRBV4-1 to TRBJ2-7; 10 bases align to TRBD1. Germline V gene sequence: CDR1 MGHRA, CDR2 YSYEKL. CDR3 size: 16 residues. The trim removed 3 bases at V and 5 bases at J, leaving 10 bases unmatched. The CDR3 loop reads CASSHFDRGRWDEQYF. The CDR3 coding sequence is TGCGCCAGCAGCCACTTCGACAGGGGGCGCTGGGACGAGCAGTACTTC.

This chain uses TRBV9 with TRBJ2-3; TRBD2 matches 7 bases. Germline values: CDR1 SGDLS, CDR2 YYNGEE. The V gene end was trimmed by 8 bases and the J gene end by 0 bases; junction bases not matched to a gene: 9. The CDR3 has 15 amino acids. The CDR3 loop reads CARLRGGRSTDTQYF. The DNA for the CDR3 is TGTGCCAGGCTGCGCGGGGGTAGGAGCACAGATACGCAGTATTTT. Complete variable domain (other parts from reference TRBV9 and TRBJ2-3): DSGVTQTPKHLITATGQRVTLRCSPRSGDLSVYWYQQSLDQGLQFLIQYYNGEERAKGNILERFSAQQFPDLHSELNLSSLELGDSALYFCARLRGGRSTDTQYFGPGTRLTVL.

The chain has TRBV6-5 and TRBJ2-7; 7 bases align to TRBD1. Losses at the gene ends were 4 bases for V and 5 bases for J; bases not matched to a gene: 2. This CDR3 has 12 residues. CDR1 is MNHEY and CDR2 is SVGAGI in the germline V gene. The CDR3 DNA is TGTGCCAGCAGTTCCAGGGGGAACGAGCAGTACTTC. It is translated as CASSSRGNEQYF.

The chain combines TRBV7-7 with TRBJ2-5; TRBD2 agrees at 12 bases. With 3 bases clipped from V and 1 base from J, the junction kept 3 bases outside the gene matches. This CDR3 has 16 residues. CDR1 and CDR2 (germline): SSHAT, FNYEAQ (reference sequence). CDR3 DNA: TGTGCCAGCAGCTTGGGACTAGCGGGTTCCCAAGAGACCCAGTACTTC. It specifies CASSLGLAGSQETQYF.

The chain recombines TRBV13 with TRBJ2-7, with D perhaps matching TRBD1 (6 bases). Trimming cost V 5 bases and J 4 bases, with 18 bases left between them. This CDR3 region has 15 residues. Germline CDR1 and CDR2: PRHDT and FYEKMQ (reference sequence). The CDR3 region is CASSTRGNYDYEQYF. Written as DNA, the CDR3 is TGTGCCAGCAGCACTAGGGGGAATTACGATTACGAGCAGTACTTC.

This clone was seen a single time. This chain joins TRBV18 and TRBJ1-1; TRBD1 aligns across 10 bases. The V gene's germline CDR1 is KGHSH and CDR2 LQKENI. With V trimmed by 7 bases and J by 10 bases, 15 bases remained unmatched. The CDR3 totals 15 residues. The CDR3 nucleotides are TGTGCCAGCTTGCCCTTTACCGGGACAGGGGCCATAGCTTTCTTT. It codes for CASLPFTGTGAIAFF.

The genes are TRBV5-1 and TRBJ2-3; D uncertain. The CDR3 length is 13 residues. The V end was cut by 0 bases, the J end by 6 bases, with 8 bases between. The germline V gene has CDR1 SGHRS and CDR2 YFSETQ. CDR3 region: CASSLEIVDTQYF. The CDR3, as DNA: TGCGCCAGCAGCTTGGAGATAGTGGATACGCAGTATTTT.